This TCR beta chain was sequenced in a study of control samples from healthy donors and cancer patients. Sequenced by immunoSEQ multiplex PCR; TCRdb stores in-frame clones only, minus some. The table records tens of thousands of clones, around 90% of them present only once. CDR3 length: 14 amino acids. The germline gives CDR1 SEHNR, CDR2 FQNEAQ (reference sequence). With 5 bases removed from V and 0 bases from J, the gap between germline ends came to 8 bases. This clone came up a few times. The origin of this receptor is a young man with colorectal cancer. The chain joins TRBV7-9 to TRBJ2-1; D is perhaps TRBD1 (5 bases). Sequencing used PBMCs. CDR3 sequence: CASSDRSSYNEQFF. CDR3 bases: TGTGCCAGCAGCGACAGAAGCTCCTACAATGAGCAGTTCTTC.